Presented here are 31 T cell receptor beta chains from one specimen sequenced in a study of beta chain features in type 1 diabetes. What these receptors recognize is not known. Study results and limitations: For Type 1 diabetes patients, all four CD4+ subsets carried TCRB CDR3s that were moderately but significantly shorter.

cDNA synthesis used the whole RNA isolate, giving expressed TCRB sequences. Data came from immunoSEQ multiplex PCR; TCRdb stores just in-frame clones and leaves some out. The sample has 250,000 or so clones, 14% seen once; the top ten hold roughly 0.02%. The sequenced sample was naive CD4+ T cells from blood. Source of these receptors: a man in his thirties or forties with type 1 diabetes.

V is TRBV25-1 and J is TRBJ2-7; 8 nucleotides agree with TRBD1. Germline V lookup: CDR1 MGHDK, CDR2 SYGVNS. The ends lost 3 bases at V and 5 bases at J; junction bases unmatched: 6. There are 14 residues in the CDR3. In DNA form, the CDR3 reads TGTGCCAGCAGTGAGACAGGGGTTATCAACGAGCAGTACTTC. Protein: CASSETGVINEQYF.

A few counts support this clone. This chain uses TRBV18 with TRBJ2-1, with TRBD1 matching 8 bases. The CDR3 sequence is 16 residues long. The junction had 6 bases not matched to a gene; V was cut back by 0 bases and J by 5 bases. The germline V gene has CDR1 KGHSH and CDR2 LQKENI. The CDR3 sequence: CASSPPTGAVHNEQFF. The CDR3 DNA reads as TGTGCCAGCTCACCACCGACAGGGGCGGTTCACAATGAGCAGTTCTTC.

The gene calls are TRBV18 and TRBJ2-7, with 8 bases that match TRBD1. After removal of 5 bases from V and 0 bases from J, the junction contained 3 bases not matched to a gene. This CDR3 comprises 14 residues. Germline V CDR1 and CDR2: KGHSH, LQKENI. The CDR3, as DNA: TGTGCCAGCTCAGTACAGGGGGACTCCTACGAGCAGTACTTC. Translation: CASSVQGDSYEQYF.

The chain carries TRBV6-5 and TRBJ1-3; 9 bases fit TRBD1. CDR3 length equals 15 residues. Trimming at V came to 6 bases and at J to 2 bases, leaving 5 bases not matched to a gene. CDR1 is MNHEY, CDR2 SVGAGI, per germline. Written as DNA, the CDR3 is TGTGCCAGCAGCAGGACAGGGGCTACTGGAAACACCATATATTTT. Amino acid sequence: CASSRTGATGNTIYF.

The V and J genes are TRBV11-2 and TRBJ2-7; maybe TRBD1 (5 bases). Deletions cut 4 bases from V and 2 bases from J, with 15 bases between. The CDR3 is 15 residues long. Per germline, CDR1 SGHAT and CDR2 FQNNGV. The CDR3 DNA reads TGTGCCAGCAGCTCTTGGGAAGTACAGGCCTACGAGCAGTACTTC. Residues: CASSSWEVQAYEQYF.

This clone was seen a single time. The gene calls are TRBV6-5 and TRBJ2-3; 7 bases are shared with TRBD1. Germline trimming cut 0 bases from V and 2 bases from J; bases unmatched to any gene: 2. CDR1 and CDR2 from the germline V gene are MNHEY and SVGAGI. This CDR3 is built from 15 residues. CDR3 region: CASSYSGQITDTQYF. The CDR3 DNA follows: TGTGCCAGCAGTTACTCGGGACAGATCACAGATACGCAGTATTTT.

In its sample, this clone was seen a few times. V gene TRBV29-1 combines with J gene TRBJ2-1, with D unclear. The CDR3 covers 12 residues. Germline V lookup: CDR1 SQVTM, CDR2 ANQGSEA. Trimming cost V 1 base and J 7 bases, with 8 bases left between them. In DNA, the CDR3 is TGCAGCGTTGAAGGGGTCGGGAATGAGCAGTTCTTC. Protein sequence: CSVEGVGNEQFF.

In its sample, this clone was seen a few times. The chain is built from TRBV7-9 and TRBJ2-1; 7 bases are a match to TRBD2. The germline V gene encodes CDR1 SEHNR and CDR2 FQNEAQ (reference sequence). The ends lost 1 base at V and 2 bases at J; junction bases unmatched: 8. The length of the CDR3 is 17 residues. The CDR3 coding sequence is TGTGCCAGCAGCTTAGTCCCGGAACTAGCGCCCTACAATGAGCAGTTCTTC. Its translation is CASSLVPELAPYNEQFF. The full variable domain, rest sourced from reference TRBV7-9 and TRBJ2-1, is DTGVSQNPRHKITKRGQNVTFRCDPISEHNRLYWYRQTLGQGPEFLTYFQNEAQLEKSRLLSDRFSAERPKGSFSTLEIQRTEQGDSAMYLCASSLVPELAPYNEQFFGPGTRLTVL.

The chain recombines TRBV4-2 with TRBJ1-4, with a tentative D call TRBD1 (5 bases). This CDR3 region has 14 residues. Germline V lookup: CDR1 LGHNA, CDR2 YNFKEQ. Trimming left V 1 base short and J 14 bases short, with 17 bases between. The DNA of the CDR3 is TGTGCCAGCAGCCAAGGTATTAAGGACAACCCGCTGTTTTTT. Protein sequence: CASSQGIKDNPLFF.

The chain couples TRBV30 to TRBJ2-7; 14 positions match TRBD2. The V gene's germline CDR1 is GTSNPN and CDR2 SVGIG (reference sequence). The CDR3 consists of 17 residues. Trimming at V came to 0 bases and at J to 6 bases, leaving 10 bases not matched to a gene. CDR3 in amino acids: CAWSVRLAGGPLAEQYF. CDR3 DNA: TGTGCCTGGAGTGTACGACTAGCGGGAGGGCCCCTCGCCGAGCAGTACTTC.

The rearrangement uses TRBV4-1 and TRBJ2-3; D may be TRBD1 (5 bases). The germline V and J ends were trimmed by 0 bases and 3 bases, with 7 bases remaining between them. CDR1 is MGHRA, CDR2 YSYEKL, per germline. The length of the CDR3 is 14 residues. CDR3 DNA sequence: TGCGCCAGCAGCCAAGACAGGGTAACAGATACGCAGTATTTT. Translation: CASSQDRVTDTQYF.

The CDR3 spells CASSMGTGASYEQYF. The CDR3 DNA reads TGTGCCAGTAGTATGGGGACAGGGGCCTCCTACGAGCAGTACTTC. The chain couples TRBV19 to TRBJ2-7; 10 positions match TRBD1. Germline CDR1 LNHDA, CDR2 SQIVND (reference sequence). The CDR3 has 15 amino acids. V shed 3 bases and J 0 bases; nucleotides not matched to a gene: 2.

The CDR3 DNA reads TGTGCCTGGAACCGGGACAGGGGCCAGCCGGAGCAGTACTTC. Translated, it gives CAWNRDRGQPEQYF. This rearrangement joins TRBV30 to TRBJ2-7; 10 nucleotides match TRBD1. Germline trimming cut 4 bases from V and 7 bases from J; bases unmatched to any gene: 10. Germline V lookup: CDR1 GTSNPN, CDR2 SVGIG (reference sequence). The CDR3 covers 14 residues. Based on the CDR3 plus reference TRBV30 and TRBJ2-7, the full variable domain is SQTIHQWPATLVQPVGSPLSLECTVEGTSNPNLYWYRQAAGRGLQLLFYSVGIGQISSEVPQNLSASRPQDRQFILSSKKLLLSDSGFYLCAWNRDRGQPEQYFGPGTRLTVT.

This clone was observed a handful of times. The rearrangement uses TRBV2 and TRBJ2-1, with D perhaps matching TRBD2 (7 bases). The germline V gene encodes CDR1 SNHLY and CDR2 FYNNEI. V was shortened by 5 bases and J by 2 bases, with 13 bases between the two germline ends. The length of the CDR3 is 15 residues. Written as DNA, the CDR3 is TGTGCCAGCAGTCAGGGGAGGGGGACCTACAATGAGCAGTTCTTC. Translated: CASSQGRGTYNEQFF.

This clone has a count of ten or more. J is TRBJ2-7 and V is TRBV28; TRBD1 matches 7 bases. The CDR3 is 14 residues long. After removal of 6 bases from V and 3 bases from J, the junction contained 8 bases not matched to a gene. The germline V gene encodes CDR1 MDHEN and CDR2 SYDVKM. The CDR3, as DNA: TGTGCCAGCAGCGCCCAACAGGGGAACTACGAGCAGTACTTC. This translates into CASSAQQGNYEQYF.

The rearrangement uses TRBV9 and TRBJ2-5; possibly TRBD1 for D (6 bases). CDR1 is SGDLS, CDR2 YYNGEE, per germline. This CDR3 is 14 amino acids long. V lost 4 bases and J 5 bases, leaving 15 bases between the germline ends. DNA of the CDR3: TGTGCCAGCAGCCAAATACAGGGAAAGGAGACCCAGTACTTC. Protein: CASSQIQGKETQYF.

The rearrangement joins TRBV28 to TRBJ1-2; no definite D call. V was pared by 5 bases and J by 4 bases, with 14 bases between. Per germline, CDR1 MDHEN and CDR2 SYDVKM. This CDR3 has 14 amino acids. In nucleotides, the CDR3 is TGTGCCAGCAGTCCAGGCCCCCGTAGCTATGGCTACACCTTC. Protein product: CASSPGPRSYGYTF.

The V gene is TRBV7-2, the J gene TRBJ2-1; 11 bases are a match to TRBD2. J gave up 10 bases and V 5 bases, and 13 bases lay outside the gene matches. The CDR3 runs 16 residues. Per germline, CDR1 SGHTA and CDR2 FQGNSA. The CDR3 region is CASSLGSGRVPGEQFF. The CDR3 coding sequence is TGTGCCAGCAGCCTTGGTAGCGGGAGGGTGCCGGGGGAGCAGTTCTTC.

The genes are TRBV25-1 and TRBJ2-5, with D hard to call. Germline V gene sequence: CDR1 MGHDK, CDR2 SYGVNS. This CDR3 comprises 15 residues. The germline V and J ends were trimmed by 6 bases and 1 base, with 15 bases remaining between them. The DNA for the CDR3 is TGTGCCAGCAGCGGCATGTGGGCCGTCCAAGAGACCCAGTACTTC. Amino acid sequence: CASSGMWAVQETQYF.

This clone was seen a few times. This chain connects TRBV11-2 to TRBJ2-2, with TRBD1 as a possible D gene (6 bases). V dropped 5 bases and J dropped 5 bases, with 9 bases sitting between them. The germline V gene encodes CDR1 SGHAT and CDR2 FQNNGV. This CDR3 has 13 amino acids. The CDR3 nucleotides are TGTGCCAGCAGCCAGGACAGTACCGGGGAGCTGTTTTTT. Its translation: CASSQDSTGELFF.

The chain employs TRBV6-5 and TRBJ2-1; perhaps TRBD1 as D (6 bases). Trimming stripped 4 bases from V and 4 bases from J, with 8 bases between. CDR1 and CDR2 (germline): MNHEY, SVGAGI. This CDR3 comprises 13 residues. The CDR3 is CASSSGDYNEQFF. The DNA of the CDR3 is TGTGCCAGCAGTTCAGGGGATTACAATGAGCAGTTCTTC.

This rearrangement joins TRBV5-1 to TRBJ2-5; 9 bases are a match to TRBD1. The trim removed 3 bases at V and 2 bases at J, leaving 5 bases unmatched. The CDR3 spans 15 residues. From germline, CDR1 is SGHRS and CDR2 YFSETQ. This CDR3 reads CASSWRTGEQETQYF. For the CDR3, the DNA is TGCGCCAGCAGCTGGAGGACAGGGGAACAAGAGACCCAGTACTTC.

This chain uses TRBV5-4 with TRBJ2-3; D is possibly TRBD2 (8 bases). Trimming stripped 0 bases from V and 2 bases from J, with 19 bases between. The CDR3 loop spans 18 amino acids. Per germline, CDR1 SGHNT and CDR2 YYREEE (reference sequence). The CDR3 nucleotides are TGTGCCAGCAGCTTGGGACAGGGCGGGGGGAGGCCCACAGATACGCAGTATTTT. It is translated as CASSLGQGGGRPTDTQYF.

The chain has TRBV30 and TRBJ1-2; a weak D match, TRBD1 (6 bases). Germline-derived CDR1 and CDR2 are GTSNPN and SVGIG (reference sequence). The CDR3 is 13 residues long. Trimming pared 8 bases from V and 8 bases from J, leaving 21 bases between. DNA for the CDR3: TGTGCCGGGGGCGCGAATCTTGGGGGCGGCTACACCTTC. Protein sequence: CAGGANLGGGYTF.

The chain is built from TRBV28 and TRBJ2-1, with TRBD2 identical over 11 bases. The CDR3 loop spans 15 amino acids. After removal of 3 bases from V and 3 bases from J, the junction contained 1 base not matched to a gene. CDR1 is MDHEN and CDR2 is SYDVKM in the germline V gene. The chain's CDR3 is CASSFGTSGYNEQFF. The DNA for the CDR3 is TGTGCCAGCAGTTTCGGGACTAGCGGCTACAATGAGCAGTTCTTC.

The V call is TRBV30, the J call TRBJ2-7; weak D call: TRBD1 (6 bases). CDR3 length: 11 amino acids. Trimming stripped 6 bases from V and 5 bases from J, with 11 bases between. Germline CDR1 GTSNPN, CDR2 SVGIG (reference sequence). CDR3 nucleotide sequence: TGTGCCTGCACAGGGTTAGACGAGCAGTACTTC. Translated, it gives CACTGLDEQYF.

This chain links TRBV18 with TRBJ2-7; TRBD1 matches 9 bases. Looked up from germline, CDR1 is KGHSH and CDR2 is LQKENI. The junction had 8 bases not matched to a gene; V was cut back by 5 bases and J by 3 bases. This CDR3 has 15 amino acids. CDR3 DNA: TGTGCCAGCTCAGCGACCGGGACAGGGCTCTACGAGCAGTACTTC. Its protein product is CASSATGTGLYEQYF.

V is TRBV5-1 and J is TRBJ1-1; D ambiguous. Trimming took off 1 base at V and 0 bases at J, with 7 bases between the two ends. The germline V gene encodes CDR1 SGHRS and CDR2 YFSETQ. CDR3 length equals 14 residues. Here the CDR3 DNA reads TGCGCCAGCAGCTTGACAGCTTTGAACACTGAAGCTTTCTTT. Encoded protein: CASSLTALNTEAFF.

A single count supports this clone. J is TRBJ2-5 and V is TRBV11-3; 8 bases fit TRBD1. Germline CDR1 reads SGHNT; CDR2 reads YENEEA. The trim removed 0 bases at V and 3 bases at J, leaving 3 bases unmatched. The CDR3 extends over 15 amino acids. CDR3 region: CASSLEGTGEETQYF. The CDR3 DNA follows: TGTGCCAGCAGCTTAGAGGGGACAGGAGAAGAGACCCAGTACTTC.

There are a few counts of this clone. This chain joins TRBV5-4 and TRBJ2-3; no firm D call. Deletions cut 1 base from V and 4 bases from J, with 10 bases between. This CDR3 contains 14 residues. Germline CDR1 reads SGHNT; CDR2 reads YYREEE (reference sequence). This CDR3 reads CASSLTRSSDTQYF. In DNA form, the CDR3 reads TGTGCCAGCAGCTTGACCAGGTCCTCAGATACGCAGTATTTT.

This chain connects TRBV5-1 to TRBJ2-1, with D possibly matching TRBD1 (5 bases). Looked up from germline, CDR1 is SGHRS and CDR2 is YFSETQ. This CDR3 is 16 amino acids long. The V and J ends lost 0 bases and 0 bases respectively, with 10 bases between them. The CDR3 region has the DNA TGCGCCAGCAGCTTGGCTCTAGGGGCCTCCTACAATGAGCAGTTCTTC. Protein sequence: CASSLALGASYNEQFF.